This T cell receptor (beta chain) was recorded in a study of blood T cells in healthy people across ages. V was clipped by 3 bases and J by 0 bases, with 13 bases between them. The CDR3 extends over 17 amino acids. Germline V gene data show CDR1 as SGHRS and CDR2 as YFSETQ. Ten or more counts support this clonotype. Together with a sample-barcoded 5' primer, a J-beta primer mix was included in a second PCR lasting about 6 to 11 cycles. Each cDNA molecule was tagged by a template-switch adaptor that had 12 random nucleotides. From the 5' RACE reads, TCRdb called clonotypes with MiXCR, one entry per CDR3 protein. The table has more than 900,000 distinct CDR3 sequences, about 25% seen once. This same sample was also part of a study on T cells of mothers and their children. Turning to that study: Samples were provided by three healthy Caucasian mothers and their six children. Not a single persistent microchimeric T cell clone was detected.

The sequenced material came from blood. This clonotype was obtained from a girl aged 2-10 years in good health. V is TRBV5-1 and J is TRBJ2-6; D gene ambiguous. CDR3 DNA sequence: TGCGCCAGCAGCTCACGGGCGCTAAACTCTGGGGCCAACGTCCTGACTTTC. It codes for CASSSRALNSGANVLTF. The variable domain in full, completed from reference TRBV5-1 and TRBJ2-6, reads KAGVTQTPRYLIKTRGQQVTLSCSPISGHRSVSWYQQTPGQGLQFLFEYFSETQRNKGNFPGRFSGRQFSNSRSEMNVSTLELGDSALYLCASSSRALNSGANVLTFGAGSRLTVL.